This entry is about one T cell receptor beta chain. There are 14 residues in the CDR3. Trimming stripped 4 bases from V and 8 bases from J, with 15 bases between. From germline, CDR1 is GTSNPN and CDR2 SVGIG (reference sequence). The sample comes from a study of blood T cell repertoires in COVID-19. Background on the study: Samples came from the United States, Italy and Spain, spanning acute and convalescent COVID-19. From T cells, B-cell-depleted T cells, or PBMCs came the material, which was cDNA or gDNA.

In the original analysis: Estimation of nucleated cell counts was performed using reference gene primer amplification. Profiling relied on immunoSEQ multiplex PCR, and the TCRdb table lists in-frame clones only, not all of them. V and J calls and clone size come straight from that table; D and trimming were deduced from the DNA. The table lists approximately 150,000 clones, 80% to 90% of them singletons. The sequence was collected from a woman in her sixties or seventies with active COVID-19. The rearrangement joins TRBV30 to TRBJ1-6, with D perhaps TRBD1 (6 bases). Source material: peripheral blood. As DNA, the CDR3 is TGTGCCTGGAATAACAGGGTAGCCGATTCACCCCTCCACTTT. Its translation is CAWNNRVADSPLHF. The full variable domain, its missing parts supplied by reference TRBV30 and TRBJ1-6, is SQTIHQWPATLVQPVGSPLSLECTVEGTSNPNLYWYRQAAGRGLQLLFYSVGIGQISSEVPQNLSASRPQDRQFILSSKKLLLSDSGFYLCAWNNRVADSPLHFGNGTRLTVT.